This entry lists 11 T cell receptor beta chains sequenced from one sample in a study of T cells in Graves' hyperthyroidism and ophthalmopathy. Using RNA transcripts as the source, TCR beta CDR3 regions were amplified. In the first-round RT-PCR of the TCR CDR3, the HTBI primer set was used. Each CDR3 protein is one row after TCRdb ran MiXCR on the multiplex PCR reads. The table lists 400,000 or so distinct CDR3 sequences, over 12% of them singletons. Material: blood. The receptor set was obtained from a man between 45 and 60 years old with Graves' ophthalmopathy.

In its sample, this clonotype was seen many times. The V call is TRBV3-1, the J call TRBJ1-1; D gene uncertain. Germline V CDR1 and CDR2: LGHDT, YNNKEL (reference sequence). V lost 4 bases and J 4 bases, leaving 13 bases between the germline ends. This CDR3 has 14 amino acids. The CDR3 loop is CASSPATRVTEAFF. As DNA, the CDR3 is TGTGCCAGCAGCCCGGCCACCCGGGTCACTGAAGCTTTCTTT.

The table lists this clonotype with a few counts. Here the CDR3 DNA reads TGTGCCAGCAGCCCCCCCGGGGCAGGGGGCTACGAGCAGTACTTC. Protein: CASSPPGAGGYEQYF. The chain couples TRBV12-3 or TRBV12-4 to TRBJ2-7; 7 bases are shared with TRBD1. Unmatched junction bases numbered 11, after V lost 6 bases and J lost 3 bases. The CDR3 totals 15 residues.

As regards this clonotype: This may arise from a read error, as a much more abundant clone is one base away. This chain joins TRBV6-1 and TRBJ1-5, with 9 bases aligning to TRBD1. The CDR3 runs 15 residues. Germline trimming cut 6 bases from V and 6 bases from J; bases unmatched to any gene: 9. The germline V gene encodes CDR1 MNHNS and CDR2 SASEGT. CDR3 loop: CASSADRGCRQPQHF. In DNA, the CDR3 is TGTGCCAGCAGCGCCGACAGGGGGTGTCGTCAGCCCCAGCATTTT.

In this sample, this clonotype turned up many times. The CDR3 reads CASSSWTGGNTGELFF. The CDR3 nucleotides read TGTGCCAGCAGCTCGTGGACAGGGGGAAACACCGGGGAGCTGTTTTTT. The gene calls are TRBV11-2 and TRBJ2-2, with 10 nucleotides matching TRBD1. The CDR3 is 16 residues long. The V gene end was trimmed by 4 bases and the J gene end by 2 bases; junction bases not matched to a gene: 4. Germline lookup yields CDR1 SGHAT and CDR2 FQNNGV.

In its sample, this clonotype was seen many times. The rearrangement joins TRBV24-1 to TRBJ2-1, with TRBD2 as a possible D gene (6 bases). The CDR3 covers 16 residues. V was clipped by 9 bases and J by 1 base, with 18 bases between them. CDR1 and CDR2 (germline): KGHDR, SFDVKD. As DNA, the CDR3 is TGTGCCACCGGGGAGGCGGTAGCCTCGTCCTACAATGAGCAGTTCTTC. It is translated as CATGEAVASSYNEQFF.

This clonotype was counted ten times or more. This chain connects TRBV11-1 to TRBJ1-1, with 7 nucleotides matching TRBD1. J was trimmed by 5 bases and V by 4 bases; bases with no gene match: 7. Germline V gene sequence: CDR1 SGHAT, CDR2 FQDESV (reference sequence). The CDR3 extends over 14 amino acids. The CDR3 sequence is CASSSLGQLTEAFF. DNA for the CDR3: TGTGCCAGCAGCTCTTTGGGACAGCTGACTGAAGCTTTCTTT.

This clonotype was recorded many times. The chain carries TRBV20-1 and TRBJ1-5, with TRBD1 identical over 8 bases. Germline V gene lookup returns CDR1 DFQATT and CDR2 SNEGSKA (reference sequence). Losses at the gene ends were 3 bases for V and 8 bases for J; bases not matched to a gene: 6. The CDR3 spans 13 residues. The DNA for the CDR3 is TGCAGTGCTAGGGGACAGGCGATCGAGCCCCAGCATTTT. This gives the protein CSARGQAIEPQHF.

Ten or more counts support this clonotype. The chain has TRBV15 and TRBJ2-1; D is undetermined. Trimming cost V 2 bases and J 10 bases, with 12 bases left between them. Germline lookup yields CDR1 LNHNV and CDR2 YYDKDF (reference sequence). The CDR3 sequence is 13 residues long. The CDR3 sequence is CATSRRESWEQFF. In DNA form, the CDR3 reads TGTGCCACCAGCAGAAGAGAGAGTTGGGAGCAGTTCTTC.

This clonotype has at least ten counts. The chain recombines TRBV12-3 or TRBV12-4 with TRBJ2-5; D is ambiguous. CDR3 length equals 12 residues. Trimming removed 4 bases at V and 5 bases at J, with 8 bases between. The CDR3 here is CASSWTGETQYF. The CDR3, as DNA: TGTGCCAGCAGTTGGACCGGGGAGACCCAGTACTTC.

The chain joins TRBV6-1 to TRBJ2-1; the D is unclear. Germline assignment: CDR1 MNHNS and CDR2 SASEGT. The V end lost 1 base, the J end lost 5 bases, and 9 bases lay between the germline ends. CDR3 length: 14 amino acids. Here the CDR3 DNA reads TGTGCCAGCAGTGAAGTGTCTACAGACAATGAGCAGTTCTTC. Protein product: CASSEVSTDNEQFF.

This clonotype showed up many times. The chain employs TRBV10-3 and TRBJ2-3; no clear D gene. The CDR3 is 13 amino acids. V shed 4 bases and J shed 3 bases, with 8 bases lying between them. Germline V gene sequence: CDR1 ENHRY, CDR2 SYGVKD. The CDR3 spells CAISGLVTDTQYF. The CDR3 DNA follows: TGTGCCATCAGTGGCTTAGTTACAGATACGCAGTATTTT.